A single sample gave rise to the 32 T cell receptor beta chains below, sequenced in a study of shared clonotypes between healthy human individuals (dated by TCRdb to 2018 to 2020). For the CD8 naive samples, CD45RO-negative cells were positively selected for CCR7, yielding a CD45RA+CCR7+ population from which TemRA cells were excluded. Receptor amplification or capture employed the immunoSEQ multiplex PCR assay. In TCRdb, the immuneACCESS table is reduced to in-frame sequences with V and J assigned. These tables do not hold every clone; where another copy was compared, an unresolved V gene accounts for under half, and the others remain unexplained. The sample table holds 800,000 or so clones, of which 90% to 98% were seen once. The leading ten clones occupy around 0.25% of the sample. Specimen: naive CD8+ T cells sorted from blood. What this sample's cell subset or site label stands for: CD45RA+CCR7+. The receptors were gathered from a man younger than 45 in good health.

This chain uses TRBV27 with TRBJ2-5; D possibly corresponds to TRBD2 (6 bases). In germline, CDR1 is MNHEY, CDR2 SMNVEV (reference sequence). CDR3 length: 15 residues. V lost 1 base and J 2 bases, leaving 11 bases between the germline ends. CDR3 loop: CASSLWSAGQETQYF. The CDR3 coding sequence is TGTGCCAGCAGTTTATGGAGCGCGGGGCAAGAGACCCAGTACTTC.

The chain combines TRBV25-1 with TRBJ2-1; 8 bases map to TRBD2. Germline V gives CDR1 MGHDK, CDR2 SYGVNS. The CDR3 spans 14 residues. The trim removed 4 bases at V and 5 bases at J, leaving 4 bases unmatched. CDR3 region: CASSGGTRDNEQFF. The CDR3 coding sequence is TGTGCCAGCAGTGGTGGGACTAGGGACAATGAGCAGTTCTTC.

V gene TRBV5-1 combines with J gene TRBJ2-2, with a tentative D call TRBD1 (6 bases). Germline values: CDR1 SGHRS, CDR2 YFSETQ. Trimming shortened V by 1 base and J by 5 bases, and 21 bases separated the two germline ends. This CDR3 region has 18 residues. The CDR3 is CASSLTQVQGARTGELFF. The CDR3 bases are TGCGCCAGCAGCTTGACGCAAGTACAGGGAGCGAGAACCGGGGAGCTGTTTTTT.

The V gene is TRBV11-2, the J gene TRBJ2-7; D unresolved. The CDR3 is 12 residues long. CDR1 is SGHAT, CDR2 FQNNGV, per germline. V dropped 5 bases and J dropped 3 bases, with 8 bases sitting between them. This chain's CDR3 is CASSPRIYEQYF. CDR3 nucleotide sequence: TGTGCCAGCAGCCCGCGAATCTACGAGCAGTACTTC.

On this clone itself: Other nucleotide sequences in the sample specify the same CDR3. The chain joins TRBV27 to TRBJ2-1; 8 bases match TRBD2. The CDR3 runs to 14 residues. Trimming at V came to 3 bases and at J to 3 bases, leaving 1 base not matched to a gene. CDR1 and CDR2 (germline): MNHEY, SMNVEV (reference sequence). CDR3 bases: TGTGCCAGCAGTTTTAGCGGGGACTACAATGAGCAGTTCTTC. Translation gives CASSFSGDYNEQFF.

The table lists this clone with a few counts. The CDR3 loop is CASRSTGGVDYGYTF. CDR3 nucleotides: TGTGCCAGCAGGTCCACAGGGGGCGTAGACTATGGCTACACCTTC. V and J are TRBV7-9 and TRBJ1-2; 9 nucleotides match TRBD1. CDR3 length: 15 amino acids. Germline values: CDR1 SEHNR, CDR2 FQNEAQ (reference sequence). Trimming at V came to 6 bases and at J to 3 bases, leaving 8 bases not matched to a gene.

The V and J genes are TRBV7-6 and TRBJ2-7; 9 bases match TRBD1. J lost 6 bases, V lost 5 bases, and 8 bases had no gene match. CDR1 and CDR2 from the germline V gene are SGHVS and FNYEAQ. This CDR3 spans 14 amino acids. Here the CDR3 reads CASSMAGQGSEQYF. DNA for the CDR3: TGTGCCAGCAGCATGGCGGGACAGGGATCCGAGCAGTACTTC.

The V call is TRBV28, the J call TRBJ2-2, with D hard to call. The CDR3 length is 15 residues. CDR1 is MDHEN and CDR2 is SYDVKM in the germline V gene. Between the trimmed V and J ends, which lost 4 bases and 1 base, there was a span of 10 bases. CDR3 region: CASSSARVNTGELFF. In nucleotides, the CDR3 is TGTGCCAGCAGTTCGGCCCGGGTGAACACCGGGGAGCTGTTTTTT.

The chain is built from TRBV18 and TRBJ1-2; D gene unclear. This CDR3 has 16 residues. Trimming stripped 3 bases from V and 3 bases from J, with 17 bases between. The germline V gene encodes CDR1 KGHSH and CDR2 LQKENI. The CDR3 sequence: CASSPNPVPLYYGYTF. The CDR3 nucleotides read TGTGCCAGCTCACCGAACCCGGTCCCTCTTTACTATGGCTACACCTTC.

This chain uses TRBV6-1 with TRBJ1-2; D gene unclear. The ends were cut back, 7 bases at V and 4 bases at J, with 13 bases in the middle. CDR1 and CDR2 from the germline V gene are MNHNS and SASEGT. This CDR3 is built from 13 residues. Here the CDR3 DNA reads TGTGCCAGCAAGTCTCAGGAGATCTATGGCTACACCTTC. This translates into CASKSQEIYGYTF.

The genes are TRBV11-2 and TRBJ2-3; D unresolved. The CDR3 has 17 amino acids. V lost 5 bases to trimming and J lost 4 bases, with 22 bases between them. Per germline, CDR1 SGHAT and CDR2 FQNNGV. CDR3 bases: TGTGCCAGCAGCCGGAGAGTTAGAGGTACCGAGGCAGATACGCAGTATTTT. Protein: CASSRRVRGTEADTQYF.

The chain has TRBV6-1 and TRBJ1-5; no firm D call. V was pared by 4 bases and J by 1 base, with 11 bases between. The CDR3 has 15 amino acids. Germline lookup yields CDR1 MNHNS and CDR2 SASEGT. The CDR3 DNA reads TGTGCCAGCAGTGGCCTTCTTGGGAGCAATCAGCCCCAGCATTTT. It is translated as CASSGLLGSNQPQHF.

J is TRBJ2-1 and V is TRBV6-1; D ambiguous. The germline CDR1 and CDR2 sequences are MNHNS and SASEGT. V shed 0 bases and J shed 7 bases, with 7 bases lying between them. The CDR3 totals 13 residues. CDR3 nucleotide sequence: TGTGCCAGCAGTGAAGCGGTCTGGAATGAGCAGTTCTTC. This translates into CASSEAVWNEQFF.

This rearrangement joins TRBV15 to TRBJ1-1; D is perhaps TRBD1 (6 bases). This CDR3 spans 14 amino acids. Germline-derived CDR1 and CDR2 are LNHNV and YYDKDF (reference sequence). The ends were cut back, 0 bases at V and 8 bases at J, with 13 bases in the middle. The chain's CDR3 is CATSRDGGLREAFF. The CDR3 coding sequence is TGTGCCACCAGCAGAGATGGGGGGCTCAGAGAAGCTTTCTTT.

This clone was recorded a few times. V usage is TRBV27 and J usage is TRBJ2-2, with D hard to call. The germline V gene encodes CDR1 MNHEY and CDR2 SMNVEV (reference sequence). The V and J ends lost 8 bases and 6 bases respectively, with 19 bases between them. The CDR3 length is 15 residues. The CDR3 here is CASGKSGFVAGELFF. The DNA of the CDR3 is TGTGCCAGCGGAAAAAGTGGGTTTGTGGCCGGGGAGCTGTTTTTT.

The chain employs TRBV7-2 and TRBJ2-1, with D unclear. This CDR3 has 14 amino acids. CDR1 is SGHTA and CDR2 is FQGNSA in the germline V gene. The germline V and J ends were trimmed by 1 base and 3 bases, with 7 bases remaining between them. Here the CDR3 DNA reads TGTGCCAGCAGCTTAGATTTAAGCTACAATGAGCAGTTCTTC. Protein product: CASSLDLSYNEQFF.

V gene TRBV29-1 combines with J gene TRBJ1-1; the match to TRBD1 covers 7 bases. The V gene's germline CDR1 is SQVTM and CDR2 ANQGSEA. The CDR3 sequence is 13 residues long. V lost 6 bases, J lost 5 bases, and 9 bases stayed unmatched. CDR3 bases: TGCAGCGTCCGGACAGGTTTGAGGACTGAAGCTTTCTTT. It specifies CSVRTGLRTEAFF.

The V and J genes are TRBV9 and TRBJ2-1; D is perhaps TRBD1 (6 bases). This CDR3 has 14 amino acids. Germline CDR1 SGDLS, CDR2 YYNGEE. V lost 3 bases, J lost 8 bases, and 15 bases lay in between. The CDR3 DNA is TGTGCCAGCAGCGGGGGACACCCGACCGATGAGCAGTTCTTC. This translates into CASSGGHPTDEQFF. The whole variable domain, remainder taken from reference TRBV9 and TRBJ2-1, is DSGVTQTPKHLITATGQRVTLRCSPRSGDLSVYWYQQSLDQGLQFLIQYYNGEERAKGNILERFSAQQFPDLHSELNLSSLELGDSALYFCASSGGHPTDEQFFGPGTRLTVL.

The rearrangement joins TRBV6-1 to TRBJ2-2, with TRBD2 matching 7 bases. The CDR3 totals 17 residues. The junction had 12 bases not matched to a gene; V was cut back by 1 base and J by 7 bases. CDR1 is MNHNS and CDR2 is SASEGT in the germline V gene. CDR3 bases: TGTGCCAGCAGTGAAGACCCGGGACTACCCCTAGTCGGGGAGCTGTTTTTT. As protein: CASSEDPGLPLVGELFF.

The chain combines TRBV7-3 with TRBJ2-1, with 8 bases identical to TRBD2. CDR3 length equals 14 residues. Trimming cost V 5 bases and J 7 bases; bases outside gene matches: 7. Germline assignment: CDR1 SGHTA and CDR2 FQGTGA. CDR3 sequence: CASSPVSGSNEQFF. Here the CDR3 DNA reads TGTGCCAGCAGCCCAGTCAGCGGGAGTAATGAGCAGTTCTTC.

CDR3 region: CASSRLGGRFTDTQYF. In nucleotides, the CDR3 is TGTGCCAGCAGCCGCCTTGGCGGGCGATTCACAGATACGCAGTATTTT. The gene calls are TRBV11-1 and TRBJ2-3; D may be TRBD2 (5 bases). Germline CDR1 SGHAT, CDR2 FQDESV (reference sequence). V lost 5 bases and J lost 2, with 17 bases in between. The CDR3 contains 16 residues.

This chain links TRBV5-1 with TRBJ1-1; no reliable D call. V was clipped by 0 bases and J by 4 bases, with 10 bases between them. This CDR3 has 14 amino acids. Per the germline V gene, CDR1 is SGHRS and CDR2 is YFSETQ. CDR3 region: CASSLGSVGTEAFF. DNA for the CDR3: TGCGCCAGCAGCTTGGGGTCCGTGGGCACTGAAGCTTTCTTT.

The V and J genes are TRBV10-3 and TRBJ2-1, with 7 bases that match TRBD2. The CDR3 has 15 amino acids. V shed 3 bases, J shed 4 bases, and the junction held 6 bases outside the gene matches. The germline V gene encodes CDR1 ENHRY and CDR2 SYGVKD. The CDR3, as DNA: TGTGCCATCAGTGACCGGGCTAGCGGATACAATGAGCAGTTCTTC. Translation gives CAISDRASGYNEQFF.

The chain is built from TRBV6-4 and TRBJ1-2; 8 bases agree with TRBD1. Germline-derived CDR1 and CDR2 are MRHNA and SNTAGT. V was clipped by 4 bases and J by 4 bases; unmatched bases: 11. The length of the CDR3 is 16 residues. Here the CDR3 DNA reads TGTGCCAGCAGTGGCCATCCGGGACAGGATCTCTATGGCTACACCTTC. It yields the protein CASSGHPGQDLYGYTF.

The chain recombines TRBV27 with TRBJ1-1, with 11 bases aligning to TRBD1. The V and J ends lost 8 bases and 12 bases, in that order; junction bases with no gene match: 11. The CDR3 length is 13 residues. Looked up from germline, CDR1 is MNHEY and CDR2 is SMNVEV (reference sequence). CDR3 nucleotide sequence: TGTGCCAGCTATCCGGGGACAGGGGGTTCACCTTTCTTT. Protein product: CASYPGTGGSPFF.

Concerning this clone: Different DNA sequences within this sample yield the same CDR3. The chain employs TRBV4-1 and TRBJ2-7, with 15 bases lining up with TRBD2. J was trimmed by 4 bases and V by 3 bases; bases with no gene match: 1. CDR3 length equals 15 residues. Germline V CDR1 and CDR2: MGHRA, YSYEKL. DNA for the CDR3: TGCGCCAGCAGCCAGGGACTAGCGGGAGGTTACGAGCAGTACTTC. It yields the protein CASSQGLAGGYEQYF.

The V call is TRBV9, the J call TRBJ2-6; 8 nucleotides match TRBD1. Trimming cost V 2 bases and J 1 base; bases outside gene matches: 17. The germline V gene has CDR1 SGDLS and CDR2 YYNGEE. This CDR3 has 21 residues. DNA of the CDR3: TGTGCCAGCAGCGTTCATCTGGTCCCGGGACAGGTGTATTCTGGGGCCAACGTCCTGACTTTC. It is translated as CASSVHLVPGQVYSGANVLTF.

The chain couples TRBV11-3 to TRBJ1-2; D uncertain. This CDR3 is 13 amino acids long. CDR1 is SGHNT, CDR2 YENEEA, per germline. Deletions cut 6 bases from V and 0 bases from J, with 8 bases between. The CDR3 DNA sequence: TGTGCCAGCAGTCCGGTAGCTAACTATGGCTACACCTTC. It codes for CASSPVANYGYTF.

This clone appeared once. The chain links TRBV10-1 to TRBJ2-7; no reliable D call. V was shortened by 6 bases and J by 2 bases, with 8 bases between the two germline ends. Germline loops: CDR1 WNHNN, CDR2 SYGVQD (reference sequence). The CDR3 consists of 12 residues. Here the CDR3 reads CASSQTAYEQYF. Written as DNA, the CDR3 is TGCGCCAGCAGCCAGACTGCCTACGAGCAGTACTTC.

The V and J genes are TRBV29-1 and TRBJ1-2; D not certain. V lost 4 bases to trimming and J lost 8 bases, with 14 bases between them. From germline, CDR1 is SQVTM and CDR2 ANQGSEA. The CDR3 loop spans 12 amino acids. The CDR3 here is CSVGEVAGGYTF. Here the CDR3 DNA reads TGCAGCGTTGGAGAAGTGGCCGGGGGCTACACCTTC. The full variable domain, with the rest looked up from reference TRBV29-1 and TRBJ1-2, is SAVISQKPSRDICQRGTSLTIQCQVDSQVTMMFWYRQQPGQSLTLIATANQGSEATYESGFVIDKFPISRPNLTFSTLTVSNMSPEDSSIYLCSVGEVAGGYTFGSGTRLTVV.

The V call is TRBV20-1, the J call TRBJ1-2; no reliable D call. V lost 6 bases to trimming and J lost 8 bases, with 10 bases between them. The CDR3 covers 10 residues. Germline V gene sequence: CDR1 DFQATT, CDR2 SNEGSKA (reference sequence). CDR3 amino acids: CSARPVGYTF. For the CDR3, the DNA is TGCAGTGCCCGGCCGGTGGGCTACACCTTC.

The chain is built from TRBV5-3 and TRBJ2-3; D is tentatively TRBD1 or TRBD2 (6 bases each). TRBV5-3 belongs to the ORF category, with a function that is uncertain. Trimming removed 5 bases from V and 6 bases from J, with 7 bases in between. The CDR3 length is 11 residues. The CDR3 DNA is TGTGCCAGAAGGGGGGGCGATACGCAGTATTTT. As protein: CARRGGDTQYF.